The 32 T cell receptor beta chains below were found in one sample sequenced in a study of shared clonotypes between healthy human individuals. The repertoire was sequenced with immunoSEQ multiplex PCR; TCRdb's copy has only in-frame clones and lacks some. The sample lists over 850,000 clones; roughly 74% were seen once. Specimen: memory CD4+ T cells from PBMCs. Regarding subset: CD45RA-negative fraction. The source is a young man in good health. Some clones in this sample may be carry-over from other donors' samples.

This chain uses TRBV6-5 with TRBJ1-2, with 9 bases that match TRBD1. With V trimmed by 6 bases and J by 4 bases, 6 bases remained unmatched. The CDR3 is 14 residues long. The V gene's germline CDR1 is MNHEY and CDR2 SVGAGI. This chain's CDR3 is CASREQGAFYGYTF. The CDR3 bases are TGTGCCAGCAGAGAACAGGGGGCGTTCTATGGCTACACCTTC.

This clone was found a few times. The chain combines TRBV28 with TRBJ2-7; 7 bases agree with TRBD1. The junction had 12 bases not matched to a gene; V was cut back by 7 bases and J by 0 bases. The CDR3 has 16 amino acids. Germline CDR1 reads MDHEN; CDR2 reads SYDVKM. DNA of the CDR3: TGTGCCAGCACCCCCGGGACAGATTACAGCTCCTACGAGCAGTACTTC. Translation gives CASTPGTDYSSYEQYF.

There are a few counts of this clone. This sample also contains other DNA sequences that code for the same CDR3. V usage is TRBV4-2 and J usage is TRBJ1-2; D not certain. Germline CDR1 is LGHNA and CDR2 is YNFKEQ. CDR3 size: 12 residues. Trimming removed 1 base from V and 0 bases from J, with 0 bases in between. The CDR3 sequence: CASSQANYGYTF. The CDR3 nucleotides read TGTGCCAGCAGCCAAGCTAACTATGGCTACACCTTC.

The rearrangement joins TRBV9 to TRBJ2-5; TRBD2 matches 9 bases. There are 15 residues in the CDR3. With 4 bases clipped from V and 5 bases from J, the junction kept 9 bases outside the gene matches. CDR1 is SGDLS, CDR2 YYNGEE, per germline. The CDR3 spells CASSRRGTSGETQYF. As DNA, the CDR3 is TGTGCCAGCAGCCGTAGGGGAACTAGCGGGGAGACCCAGTACTTC.

The chain couples TRBV27 to TRBJ2-2; unclear D gene. Germline V lookup: CDR1 MNHEY, CDR2 SMNVEV (reference sequence). This CDR3 spans 13 amino acids. Trimming removed 4 bases from V and 7 bases from J, with 10 bases in between. The CDR3 coding sequence is TGTGCCAGCAGTTCAATAGGTGGCGGGGAGCTGTTTTTT. This gives the protein CASSSIGGGELFF.

This clone was observed a handful of times. This chain joins TRBV5-4 and TRBJ2-7; the D gene could be TRBD1 or TRBD2 (7 bases each). The germline V and J ends were trimmed by 4 bases and 0 bases, with 11 bases remaining between them. The CDR3 loop spans 14 amino acids. Germline V gene data show CDR1 as SGHNT and CDR2 as YYREEE (reference sequence). The CDR3 nucleotides are TGTGCCAGCAGCCAGGGGGGGGCCTCCTACGAGCAGTACTTC. Translated, it gives CASSQGGASYEQYF. The complete variable domain, with remaining parts taken from reference TRBV5-4 and TRBJ2-7, reads ETGVTQSPTHLIKTRGQQVTLRCSSQSGHNTVSWYQQALGQGPQFIFQYYREEENGRGNFPPRFSGLQFPNYSSELNVNALELDDSALYLCASSQGGASYEQYFGPGTRLTVT.

J is TRBJ1-5 and V is TRBV4-1; D uncertain. Per germline, CDR1 MGHRA and CDR2 YSYEKL. The CDR3 runs to 15 residues. Trimming cost V 3 bases and J 0 bases, with 9 bases left between them. The CDR3 sequence is CASSQLGSSNQPQHF. Here the CDR3 DNA reads TGCGCCAGCAGCCAGCTGGGCAGTAGCAATCAGCCCCAGCATTTT.

J is TRBJ2-1 and V is TRBV27, with D possibly matching TRBD2 (5 bases). CDR3 length: 14 residues. Germline-derived CDR1 and CDR2 are MNHEY and SMNVEV (reference sequence). Trimming shortened V by 9 bases and J by 0 bases, and 12 bases separated the two germline ends. This CDR3 reads CASKDLSSYNEQFF. The CDR3 DNA reads TGTGCCAGTAAGGACTTGAGCTCCTACAATGAGCAGTTCTTC.

This clone was seen ten or more times. Other DNA sequences in this sample translate to the same CDR3. The chain couples TRBV30 to TRBJ1-1; D is undetermined. The CDR3 length is 13 residues. V gave up 0 bases and J gave up 0 bases, with 5 bases separating them. Germline lookup yields CDR1 GTSNPN and CDR2 SVGIG (reference sequence). CDR3 nucleotides: TGTGCCTGGAGTGTAGGGTTGAACACTGAAGCTTTCTTT. Translated: CAWSVGLNTEAFF.

The chain couples TRBV7-3 to TRBJ2-3; 7 nucleotides agree with TRBD2. The CDR3 runs to 12 residues. V lost 5 bases, J lost 8 bases, and 4 bases stayed unmatched. Germline V gene lookup returns CDR1 SGHTA and CDR2 FQGTGA. Written as DNA, the CDR3 is TGTGCCAGCAGCGCAGTAGCGGGTACGCAGTATTTT. It encodes CASSAVAGTQYF.

This chain links TRBV6-1 with TRBJ1-2, with D uncertain. Trimming left V 4 bases short and J 4 bases short, with 16 bases between. The CDR3 is made up of 15 amino acids. CDR1 is MNHNS and CDR2 is SASEGT in the germline V gene. DNA of the CDR3: TGTGCCAGCAGTGGTATGTCTCGTCCCGGCTATGGCTACACCTTC. Protein sequence: CASSGMSRPGYGYTF.

The V call is TRBV4-3, the J call TRBJ2-5; 15 bases match TRBD2. The CDR3 totals 19 residues. V shed 3 bases, J shed 2 bases, and the junction held 10 bases outside the gene matches. CDR1 is LGHNA, CDR2 YSLEER, per germline. The CDR3 spells CASSHNAGTSGRWQETQYF. The DNA for the CDR3 is TGCGCCAGCAGCCATAACGCCGGGACTAGCGGGAGGTGGCAAGAGACCCAGTACTTC.

The gene calls are TRBV11-3 and TRBJ2-5; TRBD1 matches at 12 bases. With 4 bases clipped from V and 4 bases from J, the junction kept 4 bases outside the gene matches. The V gene's germline CDR1 is SGHNT and CDR2 YENEEA. The CDR3 has 15 amino acids. CDR3 sequence reads: CASSSGTGGAETQYF. As DNA, the CDR3 is TGTGCCAGCAGCTCGGGGACAGGGGGCGCAGAGACCCAGTACTTC. Full variable domain (remainder filled in from reference TRBV11-3 and TRBJ2-5): EAGVVQSPRYKIIEKKQPVAFWCNPISGHNTLYWYLQNLGQGPELLIRYENEEAVDDSQLPKDRFSAERLKGVDSTLKIQPAELGDSAVYLCASSSGTGGAETQYFGPGTRLLVL.

This clone was recorded a few times. V usage is TRBV20-1 and J usage is TRBJ1-2; possibly TRBD1 for D (5 bases). The CDR3 totals 11 residues. V lost 5 bases and J 9 bases, leaving 13 bases between the germline ends. Germline V gene sequence: CDR1 DFQATT, CDR2 SNEGSKA (reference sequence). DNA for the CDR3: TGCAGTGCTGAAGGGGAGCGACGCTACACCTTC. Translation: CSAEGERRYTF.

The chain couples TRBV4-1 to TRBJ2-7; TRBD1 matches at 7 bases. This CDR3 spans 15 amino acids. The V gene end was trimmed by 3 bases and the J gene end by 1 base; junction bases not matched to a gene: 6. The germline V gene has CDR1 MGHRA and CDR2 YSYEKL. DNA of the CDR3: TGCGCCAGCAGCCACCGGACAGGTGATTCCTACGAGCAGTACTTC. It codes for CASSHRTGDSYEQYF.

The chain has TRBV30 and TRBJ1-1, with 8 nucleotides matching TRBD1. The ends lost 2 bases at V and 1 base at J; junction bases unmatched: 3. Germline-derived CDR1 and CDR2 are GTSNPN and SVGIG (reference sequence). The CDR3 covers 14 residues. Here the CDR3 reads CAWSHTGGNTEAFF. DNA of the CDR3: TGTGCCTGGAGTCATACAGGGGGGAACACTGAAGCTTTCTTT.

The rearrangement uses TRBV30 and TRBJ2-1; 9 bases are shared with TRBD2. With 1 base clipped from V and 3 bases from J, the junction kept 10 bases outside the gene matches. CDR1 is GTSNPN, CDR2 SVGIG, per germline (reference sequence). The CDR3 sequence is 17 residues long. The CDR3 is CAWSAQLTSGRYNEQFF. The CDR3 DNA follows: TGTGCCTGGAGTGCCCAATTGACTAGCGGTCGCTACAATGAGCAGTTCTTC.

This chain connects TRBV13 to TRBJ2-7; the D gene is possibly TRBD1 (5 bases). This CDR3 region has 12 residues. V lost 2 bases and J lost 7, with 9 bases in between. Germline loops: CDR1 PRHDT, CDR2 FYEKMQ (reference sequence). The CDR3 sequence is CASSLKGYEQYF. The CDR3 nucleotides are TGTGCCAGCAGCTTAAAGGGGTATGAGCAGTACTTC.

This chain links TRBV6-1 with TRBJ1-5, with D unresolved. Trimming took 2 bases from V and 6 from J, leaving 14 bases between them. CDR3 size: 15 residues. Germline CDR1 MNHNS, CDR2 SASEGT. The CDR3 bases are TGTGCCAGCAGTGAAAGTTCCTGGAGTCCTCAGCCCCAGCATTTT. Translated: CASSESSWSPQPQHF.

The rearrangement uses TRBV19 and TRBJ1-1; 8 bases line up with TRBD1. Germline trimming cut 2 bases from V and 8 bases from J; bases unmatched to any gene: 7. The CDR3 runs to 14 residues. Germline assignment: CDR1 LNHDA and CDR2 SQIVND (reference sequence). The CDR3 DNA reads as TGTGCCAGTAGTATAAGGACAGGGCGAGGGGAAGCTTTCTTT. Its protein product is CASSIRTGRGEAFF.

As to this clone: Other DNA sequences within the sample encode an identical CDR3. This chain connects TRBV29-1 to TRBJ2-5; 8 nucleotides line up with TRBD2. This CDR3 has 13 residues. Unmatched junction bases numbered 6, after V lost 4 bases and J lost 5 bases. From germline, CDR1 is SQVTM and CDR2 ANQGSEA. CDR3 loop: CSVGSRGGETQYF. The CDR3 nucleotides are TGCAGCGTTGGCAGCCGGGGGGGGGAGACCCAGTACTTC.

J is TRBJ2-7 and V is TRBV7-8, with TRBD2 matching 10 bases. Germline-derived CDR1 and CDR2 are SGHVS and FQNEAQ. The CDR3 runs 16 residues. V trimming: 4 bases; J trimming: 0 bases; junction bases outside the gene matches: 6. CDR3 amino acids: CASSSRASGSSYEQYF. CDR3 sequence (DNA): TGTGCCAGCAGCTCCCGGGCTAGCGGGAGCTCCTACGAGCAGTACTTC. Full variable domain (outside the CDR3, taken from reference TRBV7-8 and TRBJ2-7): GAGVSQSPRYKVAKRGQDVALRCDPISGHVSLFWYQQALGQGPEFLTYFQNEAQLDKSGLPSDRFFAERPEGSVSTLKIQRTQQEDSAVYLCASSSRASGSSYEQYFGPGTRLTVT.

This chain joins TRBV4-1 and TRBJ2-7; the D gene is possibly TRBD1 (6 bases). The V end was cut by 2 bases, the J end by 1 base, with 18 bases between. Germline lookup yields CDR1 MGHRA and CDR2 YSYEKL. This CDR3 spans 17 amino acids. This CDR3 is CASSQRDTGLLSYEQYF. The CDR3 nucleotides are TGCGCCAGCAGCCAAAGAGACACAGGGCTGCTTTCCTACGAGCAGTACTTC.

The CDR3 DNA sequence: TGTGCCAGCAATGCATATAGGGAGACCTACGAGCAGTACTTC. Protein sequence: CASNAYRETYEQYF. The V gene is TRBV28, the J gene TRBJ2-7, with a possible D match to TRBD2 (5 bases). The ends were cut back, 7 bases at V and 2 bases at J, with 15 bases in the middle. The germline V gene encodes CDR1 MDHEN and CDR2 SYDVKM. This CDR3 comprises 14 residues.

This chain links TRBV7-3 with TRBJ2-5; no definite D call. V lost 11 bases and J lost 7, with 11 bases in between. The CDR3 loop spans 10 amino acids. The V gene's germline CDR1 is SGHTA and CDR2 FQGTGA. DNA for the CDR3: TGTGCCGGCGTAGCTGGGACCCAGTACTTC. Translated: CAGVAGTQYF.

The genes are TRBV27 and TRBJ1-1; the D gene is possibly TRBD1 (5 bases). This CDR3 comprises 13 residues. V shed 6 bases and J shed 1 base, with 9 bases lying between them. Germline V gene lookup returns CDR1 MNHEY and CDR2 SMNVEV (reference sequence). Written as DNA, the CDR3 is TGTGCCAGCAGCAGGGTCGCGAACACTGAAGCTTTCTTT. This translates into CASSRVANTEAFF.

The J gene is TRBJ1-5, the V gene TRBV5-8; TRBD1 aligns across 11 bases. V was clipped by 4 bases and J by 8 bases; unmatched bases: 8. The CDR3 totals 15 residues. Germline V CDR1 and CDR2: SGHTS, YDEGEE. CDR3 bases: TGTGCCAGCAGCACCGGGACAGGGGGGAAAGAGCCCCAGCATTTT. Translation gives CASSTGTGGKEPQHF.

The rearrangement joins TRBV7-6 to TRBJ2-7, with TRBD2 matching over 7 bases. This CDR3 is built from 12 residues. V dropped 5 bases and J dropped 6; count of bases not matched to a gene: 4. Germline-derived CDR1 and CDR2 are SGHVS and FNYEAQ. Here the CDR3 DNA reads TGTGCCAGCAGCGTCTGGGGGGGCGAGCAGTACTTC. It encodes CASSVWGGEQYF.

This rearrangement joins TRBV11-3 to TRBJ2-3; D may be TRBD2 (5 bases). The CDR3 length is 12 residues. V lost 6 bases, J lost 6 bases, and 10 bases lay in between. CDR1 and CDR2 (germline): SGHNT, YENEEA. The CDR3 region is CASSTGYDTQYF. The DNA for the CDR3 is TGTGCCAGCAGTACGGGGTACGATACGCAGTATTTT.

This clone was detected ten times or more. This rearrangement joins TRBV4-1 to TRBJ2-1; TRBD2 matches 11 bases. Germline CDR1 MGHRA, CDR2 YSYEKL. Trimming cost V 4 bases and J 8 bases; bases outside gene matches: 13. This CDR3 has 17 amino acids. CDR3 loop: CASSLTGTSGSGYEQFF. For the CDR3, the DNA is TGCGCCAGCAGCCTTACGGGCACTAGCGGGAGTGGTTATGAGCAGTTCTTC.

The chain joins TRBV6-5 to TRBJ2-7; no clear D. V was pared by 0 bases and J by 3 bases, with 15 bases between. The germline gives CDR1 MNHEY, CDR2 SVGAGI. This CDR3 region has 16 residues. Written as DNA, the CDR3 is TGTGCCAGCAGTTACTCAGGCAGGTCTTCCGTCTACGAGCAGTACTTC. Its protein product is CASSYSGRSSVYEQYF.

This clone was recorded a few times. The V gene is TRBV10-3, the J gene TRBJ1-1; D is unclear. CDR1 is ENHRY, CDR2 SYGVKD, per germline. The CDR3 length is 12 residues. Trimming took 8 bases from V and 5 from J, leaving 12 bases between them. CDR3 in amino acids: CAILDFGTEAFF. The CDR3 nucleotides are TGTGCCATCTTGGACTTCGGGACTGAAGCTTTCTTT.